Each of the 21 T cell receptor beta chains below was sequenced from the same sample in a study of identifying expanded T cells in peripheral blood. Assay used: immunoSEQ multiplex PCR; TCRdb lists only in-frame clones, some missing. Counted here are approximately 58,000 clones, under 85% occurring once; the ten biggest clones make up roughly a sixth. Sequencing was performed on blood. The receptors here all came from a person aged 18 to 70 in good health.

This clone was recorded a few times. This rearrangement joins TRBV19 to TRBJ1-2; the D is unclear. CDR1 is LNHDA, CDR2 SQIVND, per germline (reference sequence). The CDR3 runs 14 residues. V was shortened by 3 bases and J by 2 bases, with 10 bases between the two germline ends. The CDR3 here is CASSMSPSNYGYTF. The CDR3 DNA reads as TGTGCCAGTAGTATGTCGCCCTCAAACTATGGCTACACCTTC.

The chain is built from TRBV5-5 and TRBJ1-5; D remains unclear. The CDR3 is 14 residues long. V lost 7 bases to trimming and J lost 0 bases, with 11 bases between them. The germline V gene encodes CDR1 SGHKS and CDR2 YYEKEE (reference sequence). The CDR3 bases are TGTGCCAGCGGCCATGGGTATAGCAATCAGCCCCAGCATTTT. It translates to CASGHGYSNQPQHF.

V gene TRBV29-1 combines with J gene TRBJ2-1, with 7 bases identical to TRBD2. This CDR3 region has 13 residues. Germline CDR1 reads SQVTM; CDR2 reads ANQGSEA. Losses at the gene ends were 5 bases for V and 5 bases for J; bases not matched to a gene: 6. The CDR3 DNA reads TGCAGCGTTTGGGAGGGACCAAACAATGAGCAGTTCTTC. Protein sequence: CSVWEGPNNEQFF.

A word on this clone: At one of its ends the junction is not consistent with the germline gene, which may arise from a read error. The chain employs TRBV30 and TRBJ1-3; maybe TRBD1 (5 bases). This CDR3 region has 10 residues. Germline loops: CDR1 GTSNPN, CDR2 SVGIG (reference sequence). The CDR3 nucleotides are TGTGCCTGGAATTTTCGGGACTCCAATTTT. The encoded protein is CAWNFRDSNF.

The chain links TRBV6-6 to TRBJ2-2; D is unclear. There are 16 residues in the CDR3. Trimming cost V 0 bases and J 1 base, with 9 bases left between them. Germline CDR1 MNHNY, CDR2 SVGAGI (reference sequence). As DNA, the CDR3 is TGTGCCAGCAGTTACTCGTGGAGAGAGAACACCGGGGAGCTGTTTTTT. This encodes CASSYSWRENTGELFF.

The CDR3 nucleotides read TGTGCCAGCAGTGAACAGGGTGGACAGCCCCAGCATTTT. Its translation: CASSEQGGQPQHF. The chain carries TRBV6-1 and TRBJ1-5; a weak D match, TRBD1 (5 bases). The germline CDR1 and CDR2 sequences are MNHNS and SASEGT. This CDR3 region has 13 residues. V was shortened by 2 bases and J by 7 bases, with 9 bases between the two germline ends.

This chain links TRBV27 with TRBJ1-6; 7 nucleotides align to TRBD1. CDR3 length: 16 residues. Germline V CDR1 and CDR2: MNHEY, SMNVEV (reference sequence). The J segment lost 4 bases and the V segment lost 6 bases, leaving 9 bases of the junction unmatched. The CDR3: CASRANRGGYNSPLHF. CDR3 in DNA: TGTGCCAGCAGGGCTAACAGGGGTGGGTATAATTCACCCCTCCACTTT.

This clone was recorded only once. The chain combines TRBV19 with TRBJ1-5; 9 positions agree with TRBD1. Per the germline V gene, CDR1 is LNHDA and CDR2 is SQIVND (reference sequence). J was trimmed by 6 bases and V by 4 bases; bases with no gene match: 4. The CDR3 runs 14 residues. The chain's CDR3 is CASSTGQGSQPQHF. The DNA for the CDR3 is TGTGCCAGTAGTACCGGACAGGGGAGTCAGCCCCAGCATTTT.

The chain carries TRBV11-2 and TRBJ2-1; D possibly uses TRBD1 or TRBD2 (6 bases each). The CDR3 runs to 15 residues. The germline V and J ends were trimmed by 1 base and 8 bases, with 15 bases remaining between them. Germline assignment: CDR1 SGHAT and CDR2 FQNNGV. The CDR3: CASSLGGAEGDEQFF. The DNA of the CDR3 is TGTGCCAGCAGCTTAGGGGGGGCGGAGGGCGATGAGCAGTTCTTC.

This chain joins TRBV18 and TRBJ2-7, with TRBD1 identical over 8 bases. CDR3 length: 14 amino acids. CDR1 and CDR2 (germline): KGHSH, LQKENI. The trim removed 6 bases at V and 0 bases at J, leaving 4 bases unmatched. CDR3 sequence: CASSPGQGSYEQYF. The CDR3 DNA sequence: TGTGCCAGCTCGCCCGGACAGGGCTCCTACGAGCAGTACTTC.

This clone has more than one count but fewer than ten. This rearrangement joins TRBV18 to TRBJ1-5, with D unclear. V was cut by 3 bases and J by 6 bases, with 12 bases left in between. This CDR3 has 14 amino acids. Germline CDR1 KGHSH, CDR2 LQKENI. The DNA of the CDR3 is TGTGCCAGCTCACCTAACCAAGTCGGTCAGCCCCAGCATTTT. This codes for CASSPNQVGQPQHF.

The chain combines TRBV12-1 with TRBJ1-1; TRBD1, the table's D call, lacks a check against the DNA. TRBV12-1 is a pseudogene. This CDR3 is built from 13 residues. The CDR3 sequence is CASSFSMNTEAFF. CDR3 nucleotides: TGTGCCAGCAGCTTTTCCATGAACACTGAAGCTTTCTTT.

A single count supports this clone. The gene calls are TRBV4-1 and TRBJ2-7, with TRBD1 matching 9 bases. The V gene end was trimmed by 1 base and the J gene end by 3 bases; junction bases not matched to a gene: 7. Germline V lookup: CDR1 MGHRA, CDR2 YSYEKL. CDR3 size: 16 residues. CDR3 sequence reads: CASSQAHDRGIYEQYV. The CDR3 DNA reads TGCGCCAGCAGCCAAGCCCATGACAGGGGGATCTACGAGCAGTACGTC.

This chain uses TRBV4-3 with TRBJ2-1, with a weak D call TRBD2 (5 bases). Germline V CDR1 and CDR2: LGHNA, YSLEER. This CDR3 contains 14 residues. The V gene lost 0 bases and the J gene lost 9 bases, with 12 bases spanning the gap. CDR3 DNA: TGCGCCAGCAGCCAAGATACTAGGTCGTTTGAGCAGTTCTTC. Protein: CASSQDTRSFEQFF.

This chain joins TRBV7-9 and TRBJ2-5, with 7 nucleotides matching TRBD1. CDR3 size: 14 residues. Germline values: CDR1 SEHNR, CDR2 FQNEAQ (reference sequence). The ends lost 6 bases at V and 5 bases at J; junction bases unmatched: 9. CDR3 in DNA: TGTGCCAGCAGTAAGGGGGCAGGGTACGAGACCCAGTACTTC. It specifies CASSKGAGYETQYF.

The rearrangement links TRBV5-1 to TRBJ2-3; D is uncertain. Germline CDR1 SGHRS, CDR2 YFSETQ. Trimming left V 3 bases short and J 1 base short, with 12 bases between. The CDR3 consists of 15 residues. This chain's CDR3 is CASSSLDRGTDTQYF. As DNA, the CDR3 is TGCGCCAGCAGCTCCCTGGATCGAGGCACAGATACGCAGTATTTT. Supplemented by reference TRBV5-1 and TRBJ2-3, the full variable domain reads KAGVTQTPRYLIKTRGQQVTLSCSPISGHRSVSWYQQTPGQGLQFLFEYFSETQRNKGNFPGRFSGRQFSNSRSEMNVSTLELGDSALYLCASSSLDRGTDTQYFGPGTRLTVL.

This clone was recorded only once. This chain uses TRBV5-1 with TRBJ1-6; 7 positions match TRBD1. The CDR3 totals 14 residues. Germline CDR1 is SGHRS and CDR2 is YFSETQ. V lost 3 bases and J lost 5; bases outside the gene matches: 2. Here the CDR3 DNA reads TGCGCCAGCAGCTCGGGACAGAATAATTCACCCCTCCACTTT. Amino acid sequence: CASSSGQNNSPLHF.

The chain has TRBV10-2 and TRBJ2-1; 8 bases align to TRBD2. Per germline, CDR1 WSHSY and CDR2 SAAADI. Unmatched junction bases numbered 6, after V lost 3 bases and J lost 5 bases. CDR3 length: 15 residues. Here the CDR3 DNA reads TGCGCCAGCAGTGATTTAAAGACTAGCGACAATGAGCAGTTCTTC. It specifies CASSDLKTSDNEQFF.

This clone was seen once. The chain has TRBV5-1 and TRBJ2-2, with 9 bases lining up with TRBD1. The V gene's germline CDR1 is SGHRS and CDR2 YFSETQ. J gave up 0 bases and V 0 bases, and 9 bases lay outside the gene matches. CDR3 length: 19 amino acids. CDR3: CASSLGGQGSRANTGELFF. The CDR3 DNA sequence: TGCGCCAGCAGCTTGGGGGGACAGGGTAGCCGCGCGAACACCGGGGAGCTGTTTTTT. The full variable domain, rest sourced from reference TRBV5-1 and TRBJ2-2, is KAGVTQTPRYLIKTRGQQVTLSCSPISGHRSVSWYQQTPGQGLQFLFEYFSETQRNKGNFPGRFSGRQFSNSRSEMNVSTLELGDSALYLCASSLGGQGSRANTGELFFGEGSRLTVL.

The chain carries TRBV30 and TRBJ2-3; 8 nucleotides align to TRBD2. The junction had 12 bases not matched to a gene; V was cut back by 1 base and J by 15 bases. This CDR3 contains 13 residues. Germline lookup yields CDR1 GTSNPN and CDR2 SVGIG (reference sequence). This chain's CDR3 is CAWSGTVTGGHYF. DNA for the CDR3: TGTGCCTGGAGTGGGACCGTAACGGGGGGGCATTATTTT.

This clone has only one observation. The rearrangement uses TRBV29-1 and TRBJ1-1, with 7 positions matching TRBD1. J was trimmed by 4 bases and V by 7 bases; bases with no gene match: 12. Germline V lookup: CDR1 SQVTM, CDR2 ANQGSEA. The CDR3 loop spans 14 amino acids. The DNA of the CDR3 is TGCAGCGCCCTAGACAGGGAGAAAGGCACTGAAGCTTTCTTT. It specifies CSALDREKGTEAFF.